This T cell receptor (beta chain) was captured by sequencing in a study of regulatory T cells in long-lasting Graves disease. Time point described: persistent/refractory GD, antithyroid drugs over 5 years with positive TRAb. With RNA extracted from PBMCs as input, the TCR library was made. All patients originated from an endocrinology department located in Xi'an, China. As collected, the peripheral blood samples measured 7.5 to 9 milliliters each and went into EDTA tubes. CDR3 length: 16 amino acids. V shed 5 bases and J shed 0 bases, with 13 bases lying between them. The germline V gene has CDR1 MNHEY and CDR2 SVGEGT. Building of the TCR beta libraries involved iRepertoire HTBI primers and Arm-PCR of CDR3 regions. TCRdb used MiXCR to reprocess the multiplex PCR reads, holding one entry per CDR3 protein. Here the sample spans 600,000 to 850,000 distinct CDR3 sequences, roughly 30% being singletons.

In its sample, this clonotype was seen a few times. Source: peripheral blood mononuclear cells (PBMCs), taken when the disease was refractory, from a patient treated with antithyroid drugs. This chain connects TRBV6-2 or TRBV6-3 to TRBJ1-4; D is unresolved. The clonotype was recovered from a female donor with Graves disease. The CDR3 reads CASSQDWSSTNEKLFF. The DNA of the CDR3 is TGTGCCAGCAGTCAGGACTGGTCCTCAACTAATGAAAAACTGTTTTTT.